This passage covers 4 T cell receptor beta chains from one sample sequenced in a study of OX40 agonist ivuxolimab in advanced cancers. Libraries were prepared by immunoSEQ multiplex PCR; TCRdb keeps only in-frame clonotypes and omits some of them. Of tens of thousands of clones listed, 70% to 90% are singletons. The source was CD4+ or CD8+ T cells sorted from blood, collected in a trial of the OX40 agonist ivuxolimab. The receptors were gathered from an adult with an advanced solid tumor such as melanoma, head and neck, liver or kidney cancer.

V and J are TRBV5-1 and TRBJ1-6, with D unclear. The CDR3 loop spans 15 amino acids. CDR1 and CDR2 (germline): SGHRS, YFSETQ. V gave up 10 bases and J gave up 6 bases, with 20 bases separating them. The CDR3 sequence is CASRLGDLSNSPLHF. The CDR3 DNA follows: TGCGCCTCGAGACTCGGTGATTTGAGTAATTCACCCCTCCACTTT. The variable domain in full, with the rest retrieved from reference TRBV5-1 and TRBJ1-6, is KAGVTQTPRYLIKTRGQQVTLSCSPISGHRSVSWYQQTPGQGLQFLFEYFSETQRNKGNFPGRFSGRQFSNSRSEMNVSTLELGDSALYLCASRLGDLSNSPLHFGNGTRLTVT.

This rearrangement joins TRBV10-2 to TRBJ2-7; no clear D. Germline assignment: CDR1 WSHSY and CDR2 SAAADI. Trimming pared 6 bases from V and 5 bases from J, leaving 14 bases between. The CDR3 has 13 amino acids. Here the CDR3 reads CASSALASNEQYF. The CDR3 bases are TGCGCCAGCAGCGCCCTTGCCAGTAACGAGCAGTACTTC.

V gene TRBV2 combines with J gene TRBJ2-5, with a tentative D call TRBD2 (6 bases). This CDR3 has 15 amino acids. Per the germline V gene, CDR1 is SNHLY and CDR2 is FYNNEI. Trimming shortened V by 0 bases and J by 1 base, and 9 bases separated the two germline ends. CDR3 protein: CASSEALAIQETQYF. The CDR3 DNA reads as TGTGCCAGCAGTGAAGCCCTAGCGATCCAAGAGACCCAGTACTTC.

CDR3 loop: CASSLRGPSTNEKLFF. CDR3 in DNA: TGTGCCAGCAGTTTAAGGGGGCCATCAACTAATGAAAAACTGTTTTTT. The rearrangement uses TRBV28 and TRBJ1-4; 7 bases are a match to TRBD1. CDR3 size: 16 residues. Trimming at V came to 2 bases and at J to 0 bases, leaving 3 bases not matched to a gene. Germline V gene lookup returns CDR1 MDHEN and CDR2 SYDVKM.